This T cell receptor (beta chain) was profiled in a study of cytomegalovirus exposure and HLA in healthy donors. Findings and limits, study-wide: Several top significant clusters appeared, in a later analysis, to be linked to common viral pathogens. A few CMV-associated chains proved CMV antigen-specific in vitro. Later analysis demonstrated an association between a missense DCLRE1C variant and TCR beta V- and J-gene trimming.

It was with 60 Vbeta and 13 Jbeta primers that the PCR ran. Produced via immunoSEQ multiplex PCR; TCRdb's table is partial and in-frame only. The profile shows more than 95,000 clones, over 65% of them singletons. Note on this clone: No antigen is known for it. Other nucleotide sequences in the sample specify the same CDR3.

Donors likely had unrecorded immune exposures despite being nominally healthy when sampled. In germline, CDR1 is SQVTM, CDR2 ANQGSEA. With 4 bases removed from V and 4 bases from J, the gap between germline ends came to 8 bases. The CDR3 has 12 residues. This clonotype was obtained from a woman in her thirties or forties in good health and CMV-seronegative. The sample consisted of PBMCs. This chain links TRBV29-1 with TRBJ2-1; D unclear. CDR3 in amino acids: CSVGQVYNEQFF. In DNA, the CDR3 is TGCAGCGTTGGGCAGGTTTACAATGAGCAGTTCTTC.